The present entry profiles one TCR beta chain with its context. Its antigen is still unknown. No much larger clone is present one base from it, and per-base qualities are unavailable. At one collaborating source in Seattle, patients were enrolled during active infection and were followed longitudinally through the course of disease. Whole blood was collected in K2EDTA tubes by collaborating institutions according to the institutions' own protocols. For TCRbeta analysis, collaborator samples were shipped as frozen whole blood, as isolated PBMCs, or as DNA extracted from either sample type. These data originate in a study of blood T cell repertoires in COVID-19 (TCRdb year 2020). A note on the overall study: Samples from collaborators originated in the United States, Italy and Spain and spanned both the acute and convalescent phases of COVID-19. Nearly every sample came with metadata listing a de-identified subject ID, COVID-19 status, age in years and sex. The samples were drawn from the first 160 participants of the ongoing ImmuneRACE study and from some 1,300 subjects provided by 6 global collaborators. Where available, HLA class I and class II types were obtained from metadata supplied by the sample provider rather than from assay-based typing. The prospective study material was composed of cDNA or gDNA derived from T cells, B-cell-depleted T cells, or PBMCs. Subjects who had been exposed to COVID-19, were actively infected with it, or had recovered from it provided the deeply sampled blood TCRbeta repertoires that made up the dataset. A freely available public database, intended as a resource for researchers studying the immune response to SARS-CoV-2, is where the repertoires were released.

TCRbeta CDR3 regions were amplified from genomic DNA using the immunoSEQ Assay, a bias-controlled multiplex PCR. The authors' analysis ran thus. The number of nucleated cells in each sample was estimated from the amplification of reference gene primers within the assay. Sequence reads were collapsed and filtered to measure the absolute abundance of every unique TCRbeta CDR3 rearrangement. For each sample, productive Simpson clonality was calculated by taking the square root of Simpson's diversity index across productive rearrangements. Held by TCRdb, this immuneACCESS table contains in-frame sequences only and omits some clones. Under half of the omission traces to an unresolved V gene where checked; the cause of the rest is unknown. V, J and clone size are taken as reported in that table, and D and trimming were inferred from the DNA itself. The sample table shows approximately 200,000 clones, and 80% to 90% are seen once. The ten largest clones capture under 3.5% of the sample.

Trimming takes 5 bases off V and 2 bases off J; junction bases not matched to a gene: 6. The germline V gene yields SGHAT for CDR1 and FQNNGV for CDR2. Including cysteine and phenylalanine, the CDR3 has 14 amino acids. CDR3 DNA is the only sequence kept; it has 42 bases, read in frame from the first base. The full study reports these points: How much clinical and demographic metadata was included differed by source and by participant, and the metadata was provided uncurated.

Recombination connected TRBV11-2 to TRBJ2-7; a stretch of 7 junction bases matches TRBD1. The source material was peripheral blood. The sequence derives from a man aged 25-45 years with COVID-19, enrolled during active disease. The nucleotide sequence reads as follows: TGTGCCAGCAGCCAAACAGGGACAGCCTACGAGCAGTACTTC. Its protein is CASSQTGTAYEQYF.